The rows below give T cell receptor beta chains drawn from one sample of a study of blood T cell repertoires in COVID-19. The method was immunoSEQ multiplex PCR; TCRdb's version includes in-frame clones alone and lacks a portion of them. The repertoire holds some 320,000 clones, with 75% to 85% as singletons. The sample comprised peripheral blood. The receptor source for this set is a human donor in a cohort sampled during active COVID-19. The conserved cysteine and the conserved F or W are not part of the CDR3 here. For some rows the clone size is stated as once, few or many, or as a class when expanded; others skip it.

CDR3 protein,clone size,V gene
ASTLRDSKAGF,NA,TRBV7-9
AIRATSGLNEQF,NA,TRBV10-3
ASSHNSGGTGELF,NA,TRBV3-1/TRBV3-2
ASSRAGPLGTEAF,NA,TRBV3-1/TRBV3-2
ASSQGLANTGELF,NA,TRBV4-1
ASSSRDRGTNEKLF,NA,TRBV11-2
ATSWGNRGVKNTEAF,NA,TRBV15
ASSQGLAGELF,few,TRBV3-1/TRBV3-2
ATSGQIQETQY,NA,TRBV24-1
ATARGAGELF,NA,TRBV15
AWSIRNPGTGGRGELF,NA,TRBV30
ASSYLAGGQPQH,NA,TRBV6-2/TRBV6-3
AWSAAGVEDTEAF,NA,TRBV30
ASGVGAEAF,NA,TRBV12-3/TRBV12-4
ASSLGTSGGRNTGELF,NA,TRBV3-1/TRBV3-2
ASSQASLAGVEQF,NA,TRBV4-1
ASSENQGAIMGWH,NA,TRBV2
ASSLGPPEQY,NA,TRBV7-2
ASSWFRGQNTGELF,NA,TRBV27
AISELETGGDNEQF,NA,TRBV10-3
ASSVYSNQPQH,NA,TRBV6-5
ASSLESADTQY,NA,TRBV5-6
ASSPRDRGGYT,few,TRBV6-5
ASSLAWGTGGNTGELF,NA,TRBV5-1
ASSVGGGSNYGYT,NA,TRBV9
ASSVFRGAYEQY,many,TRBV5-6
ASSRDTGVSQPQH,few,TRBV11-2
ASSPPSGGDANTQY,NA,TRBV6-6
ASSGTGIGDQPQH,NA,TRBV6-5
ASSLGQKGEAF,few,TRBV5-1
ASITGTGGYEQY,NA,TRBV6-5
ASSYPGGYYGYT,NA,TRBV5-4
ASSLGTGLTYEQY,few,TRBV7-2
ASSLTLAGGREQF,NA,TRBV6-2/TRBV6-3
ASSYLDSFNAF,NA,TRBV6-6
ASGLVLRQGDSPLH,NA,TRBV12-5
ASSQTGSLGYT,NA,TRBV4-1
AWRRTMNTEAF,NA,TRBV30
ASSSRGAFEAF,NA,TRBV27
ASSVETGVSGYT,NA,TRBV6-4
ASSFRPGTGEDTEAF,NA,TRBV5-1